What follows are 2 T cell receptor beta chains derived from one specimen sequenced in a study of cytomegalovirus exposure and HLA in healthy donors (dated by TCRdb to 2016 to 2017). The library was generated by the immunoSEQ multiplex PCR assay. For the multiplex PCR, a mixture combining 60 forward primers for TCR Vbeta segments and 13 reverse primers for TCR Jbeta segments was used. The immuneACCESS repertoire file appears here via TCRdb, limited to in-frame rearrangements. These files lack a portion of the clones; in checked studies, under half of the deficit traces to unresolved V genes, and the cause of the others is not known. The sample includes some 130,000 clones, with over 60% observed a single time. The leading ten clones occupy around 3.2% of the sample. The sample was PBMCs. The receptors were sampled from a man in his forties in good health and CMV-seronegative.

The gene calls are TRBV6-5 and TRBJ1-1, with D possibly matching TRBD1 (6 bases). CDR1 and CDR2 from the germline V gene are MNHEY and SVGAGI. The CDR3 has 15 residues. Deletions cut 2 bases from V and 1 base from J, with 11 bases between. CDR3: CASSYALQGNTEAFF. DNA for the CDR3: TGTGCCAGCAGTTACGCATTACAGGGGAACACTGAAGCTTTCTTT.

The chain is built from TRBV7-3 and TRBJ2-1, with TRBD2 matching 10 bases. The CDR3 loop spans 17 amino acids. Germline assignment: CDR1 SGHTA and CDR2 FQGTGA. V lost 4 bases, J lost 2 bases, and 8 bases stayed unmatched. The CDR3 DNA reads TGTGCCAGCAGCTCCAGAGGACTAGCGGTGCCCTACAATGAGCAGTTCTTC. It translates to CASSSRGLAVPYNEQFF.